This TCR beta chain was sequenced for a study of T cell changes during pregnancy in multiple sclerosis. The trim removed 5 bases at V and 0 bases at J, leaving 1 base unmatched. The germline CDR1 and CDR2 sequences are SNHLY and FYNNEI. The CDR3 contains 14 residues. Assay: immunoSEQ multiplex PCR; the TCRdb copy retains only in-frame clones and omits some. The repertoire holds more than 65,000 clones, with roughly nine tenths as singletons. The genes are TRBV2 and TRBJ1-3, with 7 bases lining up with TRBD1. The material sequenced was peripheral blood, taken before pregnancy. This TCR derives from a female donor with multiple sclerosis, enrolled in a pregnancy study. Here the CDR3 DNA reads TGTGCCAGCAGTCGGGACAGCTCTGGAAACACCATATATTTT. Residues: CASSRDSSGNTIYF.